This TCR beta chain was observed in a study of T cell clonality in common variable immunodeficiency. General study points: Fewer TCRbeta clones were shared among CVID subjects than controls. In common variable immunodeficiency, TCR beta chains reportedly carried fewer deletions and N-nucleotide insertions.

Only in-frame clones appear in the TCRdb table, and some are missing; sequencing was by immunoSEQ multiplex PCR. Listed for the sample are around 19,000 clones, none seen a single time. A few counts support this clone. As yet, its antigen is unknown. Both groups were predominantly of Caucasian heritage. The material sequenced was peripheral blood mononuclear cells. This receptor was identified in a human donor with common variable immunodeficiency.

CDR3 region: CSAWGLAELQETQYF. Incomplete CDR3 DNA: TGCAGTGCGTGGGGGCTAGCGGAACTCCAAGAGACC. The chain combines TRBV20-1 with TRBJ2-5, with D tentatively TRBD2 (7 bases). The read ends 3 residues early relative to the CDR3; the germline J gene fills the gap. Germline CDR1 and CDR2: DFQATT and SNEGSKA (reference sequence). Trimming removed 6 bases at V and 1 base at J, with 18 bases between. The CDR3 consists of 15 residues.